A single sample is the source of the 24 T cell receptor beta chains below, sequenced in a study of identical twins. TCRdb recomputed calls from the 5' RACE reads with MiXCR, one row per CDR3 protein. The repertoire holds some 710,000 distinct CDR3 sequences, with roughly 6% as singletons. The sample comprised naive T cells sorted from blood. The source of these receptors is a young man in good health.

This clonotype was observed at least ten times. The chain joins TRBV7-2 to TRBJ2-7; D remains unclear. The CDR3 loop spans 12 amino acids. Germline assignment: CDR1 SGHTA and CDR2 FQGNSA. V was cut by 1 base and J by 2 bases, with 3 bases left in between. In DNA, the CDR3 is TGTGCCAGCAGCTTAGTCCCCTACGAGCAGTACTTC. The encoded protein is CASSLVPYEQYF.

The rearrangement uses TRBV30 and TRBJ2-5; D is perhaps TRBD2 (6 bases). Germline V CDR1 and CDR2: GTSNPN, SVGIG (reference sequence). The length of the CDR3 is 16 residues. Trimming left V 2 bases short and J 5 bases short, with 21 bases between. The chain's CDR3 is CAWSLATRLVAETQYF. The CDR3 DNA reads TGTGCCTGGAGTCTAGCCACCCGACTAGTCGCCGAGACCCAGTACTTC.

This clonotype was found many times. This chain uses TRBV7-2 with TRBJ2-7; D is unresolved. Germline CDR1 is SGHTA and CDR2 is FQGNSA. The CDR3 runs 13 residues. The V end was cut by 1 base, the J end by 6 bases, with 10 bases between. The CDR3 coding sequence is TGTGCCAGCAGCTTAGGGCTCGGCCGCGAGCAGTACTTC. It yields the protein CASSLGLGREQYF. The whole variable domain, filled in from reference TRBV7-2 and TRBJ2-7, reads GAGVSQSPSNKVTEKGKDVELRCDPISGHTALYWYRQSLGQGLEFLIYFQGNSAPDKSGLPSDRFSAERTGGSVSTLTIQRTQQEDSAVYLCASSLGLGREQYFGPGTRLTVT.

This clonotype was counted at least ten times. This chain joins TRBV3-1 and TRBJ2-5; possible D gene TRBD1, 6 bases. V dropped 5 bases and J dropped 1 base, with 11 bases sitting between them. This CDR3 is 14 amino acids long. Per germline, CDR1 LGHDT and CDR2 YNNKEL (reference sequence). The CDR3 DNA is TGTGCCAGCAGCGTGGGACATCTCCAAGAGACCCAGTACTTC. Translation gives CASSVGHLQETQYF.

The V gene is TRBV29-1, the J gene TRBJ1-2; possible D gene TRBD1, 5 bases. Germline assignment: CDR1 SQVTM and CDR2 ANQGSEA. V was shortened by 6 bases and J by 3 bases, with 14 bases between the two germline ends. The length of the CDR3 is 13 residues. The CDR3 spells CSVPRGTDYGYTF. DNA for the CDR3: TGCAGCGTCCCACGGGGGACCGACTATGGCTACACCTTC. Variable domain in full (rest from reference TRBV29-1 and TRBJ1-2): SAVISQKPSRDICQRGTSLTIQCQVDSQVTMMFWYRQQPGQSLTLIATANQGSEATYESGFVIDKFPISRPNLTFSTLTVSNMSPEDSSIYLCSVPRGTDYGYTFGSGTRLTVV.

This clonotype occurred a few times. This chain connects TRBV29-1 to TRBJ2-7; 12 bases align to TRBD2. The CDR3 covers 16 residues. Per the germline V gene, CDR1 is SQVTM and CDR2 is ANQGSEA. V dropped 5 bases and J dropped 4; count of bases not matched to a gene: 12. This CDR3 reads CSVIDGLAGSIYEQYF. CDR3 in DNA: TGCAGCGTTATCGACGGACTAGCGGGGTCAATATACGAGCAGTACTTC.

At least ten counts were recorded for this clonotype. The chain combines TRBV7-9 with TRBJ1-1; unclear D gene. This CDR3 has 11 amino acids. The V end lost 5 bases, the J end lost 11 bases, and 12 bases lay between the germline ends. Germline V gene sequence: CDR1 SEHNR, CDR2 FQNEAQ (reference sequence). CDR3 bases: TGTGCCAGCAGCCTGAGTTCCTTTGCTTTCTTT. Residues: CASSLSSFAFF. The variable domain in full, completed from reference TRBV7-9 and TRBJ1-1, reads DTGVSQNPRHKITKRGQNVTFRCDPISEHNRLYWYRQTLGQGPEFLTYFQNEAQLEKSRLLSDRFSAERPKGSFSTLEIQRTEQGDSAMYLCASSLSSFAFFGQGTRLTVV.

In its sample, this clonotype was seen many times. This chain uses TRBV20-1 with TRBJ2-2; D is unclear. Trimming removed 0 bases at V and 6 bases at J, with 14 bases between. The length of the CDR3 is 15 residues. CDR1 and CDR2 from the germline V gene are DFQATT and SNEGSKA (reference sequence). This CDR3 reads CSARDPRAPPGELFF. The CDR3 coding sequence is TGCAGTGCTAGAGATCCCCGGGCGCCCCCCGGGGAGCTGTTTTTT.

This clonotype has a handful of counts. The chain couples TRBV11-1 to TRBJ2-3; 11 bases map to TRBD2. J was trimmed by 3 bases and V by 4 bases; bases with no gene match: 15. The CDR3 is made up of 19 amino acids. From germline, CDR1 is SGHAT and CDR2 FQDESV (reference sequence). The CDR3 sequence is CASSSLRRSGTSGTDTQYF. The CDR3 DNA reads as TGTGCCAGCAGCTCACTTAGGAGATCCGGGACTAGCGGTACAGATACGCAGTATTTT. The full variable domain, completed using reference TRBV11-1 and TRBJ2-3, is EAEVAQSPRYKITEKSQAVAFWCDPISGHATLYWYRQILGQGPELLVQFQDESVVDDSQLPKDRFSAERLKGVDSTLKIQPAELGDSAMYLCASSSLRRSGTSGTDTQYFGPGTRLTVL.

This clonotype was detected ten times or more. The gene calls are TRBV7-3 and TRBJ1-2; D is uncertain. The CDR3 length is 13 residues. Germline values: CDR1 SGHTA, CDR2 FQGTGA. V was pared by 5 bases and J by 8 bases, with 15 bases between. CDR3 sequence reads: CASSPRAYEGYTF. The CDR3 DNA reads as TGTGCCAGCAGCCCAAGGGCCTACGAGGGCTACACCTTC.

This clonotype was counted many times. The chain carries TRBV20-1 and TRBJ1-1, with 7 bases fitting TRBD1. The CDR3 has 13 amino acids. Germline lookup yields CDR1 DFQATT and CDR2 SNEGSKA (reference sequence). V lost 6 bases, J lost 1 base, and 5 bases stayed unmatched. Here the CDR3 DNA reads TGCAGTGCCGAGGACAGGAGGAACACTGAAGCTTTCTTT. Protein sequence: CSAEDRRNTEAFF.

This clonotype was found many times. V usage is TRBV5-1 and J usage is TRBJ2-3; no definite D call. Trimming removed 6 bases from V and 5 bases from J, with 13 bases in between. Germline assignment: CDR1 SGHRS and CDR2 YFSETQ. The CDR3 is 13 amino acids. The CDR3 loop is CASTSSPLDTQYF. For the CDR3, the DNA is TGCGCCAGCACCTCATCCCCCTTAGATACGCAGTATTTT.

There are many counts of this clonotype. The genes are TRBV11-1 and TRBJ2-1; TRBD2 matches 10 bases. Losses at the gene ends were 1 base for V and 2 bases for J; bases not matched to a gene: 11. Germline V CDR1 and CDR2: SGHAT, FQDESV (reference sequence). The CDR3 loop spans 19 amino acids. This CDR3 reads CASSLVRTSGPITYNEQFF. DNA for the CDR3: TGTGCCAGCAGCTTAGTTAGGACTAGCGGCCCGATTACCTACAATGAGCAGTTCTTC.

This clonotype has a handful of counts. V gene TRBV3-1 combines with J gene TRBJ2-7; 7 bases map to TRBD1. Germline assignment: CDR1 LGHDT and CDR2 YNNKEL (reference sequence). The V and J ends lost 1 base and 0 bases, in that order; junction bases with no gene match: 9. This CDR3 has 17 residues. The chain's CDR3 is CASSQVPGQRSSYEQYF. CDR3 coding DNA: TGTGCCAGCAGCCAAGTCCCGGGACAGAGGAGCTCCTACGAGCAGTACTTC.

The chain recombines TRBV18 with TRBJ2-5; 7 bases map to TRBD2. The CDR3 runs 15 residues. CDR1 is KGHSH and CDR2 is LQKENI in the germline V gene. J lost 1 base, V lost 2 bases, and 4 bases had no gene match. The CDR3 region has the DNA TGTGCCAGCTCACCAAGGGAGGGAACCCAAGAGACCCAGTACTTC. Translated, it gives CASSPREGTQETQYF.

The chain is built from TRBV7-6 and TRBJ2-1; 10 bases align to TRBD2. Germline CDR1 is SGHVS and CDR2 is FNYEAQ. After removal of 1 base from V and 14 bases from J, the junction contained 8 bases not matched to a gene. The CDR3 sequence is 14 residues long. The CDR3, as DNA: TGTGCCAGCAGCTTAGACCCCCTAGCGGGGGAGGAGTTCTTC. It is translated as CASSLDPLAGEEFF.

The CDR3 bases are TGCGCCAGCAGCAATGGCGCCAACTCCTACAATGAGCAGTTCTTC. It specifies CASSNGANSYNEQFF. V is TRBV5-1 and J is TRBJ2-1; no firm D call. CDR1 and CDR2 from the germline V gene are SGHRS and YFSETQ. The V gene lost 4 bases and the J gene lost 0 bases, with 11 bases spanning the gap. This CDR3 is built from 15 residues.

This clonotype was observed many times. The rearrangement links TRBV7-8 to TRBJ2-5, with TRBD2 matching 10 bases. There are 15 residues in the CDR3. J was trimmed by 5 bases and V by 2 bases; bases with no gene match: 5. Germline V lookup: CDR1 SGHVS, CDR2 FQNEAQ. The CDR3 loop is CASSLSSGSWETQYF. The CDR3 coding sequence is TGTGCCAGCAGCTTATCTAGCGGGAGTTGGGAGACCCAGTACTTC.

In its sample, this clonotype was seen many times. The gene calls are TRBV15 and TRBJ2-6; the D gene is possibly TRBD1 (5 bases). The CDR3 is 16 amino acids. From germline, CDR1 is LNHNV and CDR2 YYDKDF (reference sequence). Trimming took off 0 bases at V and 1 base at J, with 7 bases between the two ends. The CDR3 bases are TGTGCCACCAGCAGAGATAGGGGATCTGGGGCCAACGTCCTGACTTTC. It codes for CATSRDRGSGANVLTF.

As regards this clonotype: A single base separates this from a much larger clone, so it may be a read error. No conserved phenylalanine or tryptophan ends this CDR3, so it is likely a read error. The chain joins TRBV5-1 to TRBJ1-3; the D is unclear. Germline V gene lookup returns CDR1 SGHRS and CDR2 YFSETQ. The CDR3 is made up of 16 amino acids. Trimming pared 2 bases from V and 2 bases from J, leaving 14 bases between. CDR3 nucleotides: TGCGCCAGCAGCTTAACCAGAAGAGAAGCTGGAAACACCATATATTAT. This translates into CASSLTRREAGNTIYY.

J is TRBJ2-5 and V is TRBV14, with a tentative D call TRBD2 (6 bases). This CDR3 comprises 16 residues. Trimming took off 0 bases at V and 1 base at J, with 12 bases between the two ends. Germline CDR1 is SGHDN and CDR2 is FVKESK. The CDR3 DNA reads TGTGCCAGCAGCCAAGAAACTGGAGGGCCCCAAGAGACCCAGTACTTC. It codes for CASSQETGGPQETQYF.

This clonotype was seen a handful of times. The V call is TRBV24-1, the J call TRBJ2-3; the D gene is possibly TRBD2 (5 bases). There are 16 residues in the CDR3. V was cut by 2 bases and J by 0 bases, with 11 bases left in between. CDR1 and CDR2 from the germline V gene are KGHDR and SFDVKD. CDR3 nucleotides: TGTGCCACCAGTGATTGGCGAGCGGCGAGCACAGATACGCAGTATTTT. Its translation: CATSDWRAASTDTQYF.

A word on this clonotype: A much larger clone differs by one base, so this may be a read error. Likely a read error: the CDR3 ends without its conserved phenylalanine or tryptophan. The CDR3 here is CSARDGGQGLLSNQPQHS. In DNA, the CDR3 is TGCAGTGCTAGAGATGGAGGACAGGGCTTACTCAGCAATCAGCCCCAGCATTCT. The V and J genes are TRBV20-1 and TRBJ1-5, with 8 bases aligning to TRBD1. This CDR3 comprises 18 residues. The V segment lost 0 bases and the J segment 1 base; nucleotides outside the gene matches: 11. Germline loops: CDR1 DFQATT, CDR2 SNEGSKA (reference sequence).

The rearrangement joins TRBV25-1 to TRBJ1-1; no clear D. The V and J ends lost 2 bases and 7 bases respectively, with 8 bases between them. Germline CDR1 reads MGHDK; CDR2 reads SYGVNS. The CDR3 is made up of 12 amino acids. The CDR3 region is CASSELPSEAFF. CDR3 DNA sequence: TGTGCCAGCAGTGAACTTCCGAGTGAAGCTTTCTTT.